Listed here are 29 T cell receptor beta chains from one sample, sequenced in a study of cytomegalovirus exposure and HLA in healthy donors. The assay was immunoSEQ multiplex PCR, and TCRdb's table has in-frame clones only and misses some. This table has approximately 280,000 clones, roughly 90% appearing once. Sequences were obtained from PBMCs. These receptors originate from a woman aged 18-30 years in good health and CMV-seronegative.

The chain recombines TRBV15 with TRBJ1-5; 10 positions match TRBD1. The CDR3 contains 17 residues. The trim removed 0 bases at V and 5 bases at J, leaving 7 bases unmatched. Per the germline V gene, CDR1 is LNHNV and CDR2 is YYDKDF (reference sequence). In nucleotides, the CDR3 is TGTGCCACCAGCAGAGATCGGGGACAGGGGATCGATCAGCCCCAGCATTTT. It yields the protein CATSRDRGQGIDQPQHF. The complete variable domain, with remaining parts taken from reference TRBV15 and TRBJ1-5, reads DAMVIQNPRYQVTQFGKPVTLSCSQTLNHNVMYWYQQKSSQAPKLLFHYYDKDFNNEADTPDNFQSRRPNTSFCFLDIRSPGLGDTAMYLCATSRDRGQGIDQPQHFGDGTRLSIL.

Only a few counts were recorded for this clone. This chain uses TRBV9 with TRBJ2-2; 16 bases agree with TRBD2. Germline trimming cut 3 bases from V and 6 bases from J; bases unmatched to any gene: 8. There are 18 residues in the CDR3. Germline V gene data show CDR1 as SGDLS and CDR2 as YYNGEE. CDR3 DNA: TGTGCCAGCAGCGCCGGGACTAGCGGGAGGGTGGCCCCCGGGGAGCTGTTTTTT. Amino acids: CASSAGTSGRVAPGELFF.

This clone was seen a single time. The genes are TRBV11-2 and TRBJ1-6; 7 nucleotides align to TRBD1. V lost 6 bases to trimming and J lost 9 bases; unmatched junction nucleotides: 11. This CDR3 is built from 15 residues. The V gene's germline CDR1 is SGHAT and CDR2 FQNNGV. CDR3 DNA: TGTGCCAGCAGGCCAATTACAGGGGCTGGTTCACCCCTCCACTTT. This translates into CASRPITGAGSPLHF.

The J gene is TRBJ2-5, the V gene TRBV6-6, with D uncertain. The germline V and J ends were trimmed by 6 bases and 4 bases, with 18 bases remaining between them. The CDR3 extends over 15 amino acids. Germline-derived CDR1 and CDR2 are MNHNY and SVGAGI (reference sequence). The CDR3 is CASSPPGPRRETQYF. The CDR3 DNA sequence: TGTGCCAGCAGCCCCCCAGGTCCCCGTCGAGAGACCCAGTACTTC.

The chain has TRBV4-1 and TRBJ2-5, with D hard to call. The V gene lost 4 bases and the J gene lost 3 bases, with 12 bases spanning the gap. CDR3 length equals 14 residues. Germline-derived CDR1 and CDR2 are MGHRA and YSYEKL. The CDR3 region is CASSPTEVEETQYF. DNA of the CDR3: TGCGCCAGCAGCCCCACCGAGGTCGAAGAGACCCAGTACTTC.

The chain couples TRBV5-1 to TRBJ1-1, with D possibly TRBD1 on 5 matching bases. The CDR3 loop spans 18 amino acids. Trimming left V 4 bases short and J 0 bases short, with 22 bases between. From germline, CDR1 is SGHRS and CDR2 YFSETQ. This chain's CDR3 is CASSHGGSRSVMNTEAFF. The CDR3 bases are TGCGCCAGCAGCCATGGGGGGTCAAGATCGGTTATGAACACTGAAGCTTTCTTT.

This clone showed up just once. The DNA for the CDR3 is TGTGCCAGCAGCGTAGGGACTACCACAGATACGCAGTATTTT. Residues: CASSVGTTTDTQYF. The chain uses TRBV9 and TRBJ2-3, with D perhaps matching TRBD2 (6 bases). V lost 0 bases to trimming and J lost 2 bases, with 7 bases between them. The CDR3 extends over 14 amino acids. Germline V gene lookup returns CDR1 SGDLS and CDR2 YYNGEE.

V is TRBV5-1 and J is TRBJ1-2; possibly TRBD1 for D (5 bases). Germline-derived CDR1 and CDR2 are SGHRS and YFSETQ. V gave up 0 bases and J gave up 2 bases, with 11 bases separating them. There are 15 residues in the CDR3. For the CDR3, the DNA is TGCGCCAGCAGCTTGGGGAGAACAGGAAACTATGGCTACACCTTC. It is translated as CASSLGRTGNYGYTF.

In DNA, the CDR3 is TGTGCCAGCAGTTTATCATACCCCAGACTAAGCTTCGAGCAGTACTTC. It specifies CASSLSYPRLSFEQYF. The V gene is TRBV27, the J gene TRBJ2-7; perhaps TRBD2 as D (5 bases). Trimming left V 0 bases short and J 6 bases short, with 18 bases between. Germline values: CDR1 MNHEY, CDR2 SMNVEV (reference sequence). CDR3 size: 16 residues.

This chain uses TRBV6-5 with TRBJ2-2; D possibly corresponds to TRBD1 (6 bases). This CDR3 has 12 residues. Germline CDR1 MNHEY, CDR2 SVGAGI. The germline V and J ends were trimmed by 7 bases and 6 bases, with 9 bases remaining between them. The CDR3 sequence: CASNGGPGELFF. In DNA form, the CDR3 reads TGTGCCAGCAATGGGGGCCCCGGGGAGCTGTTTTTT.

The chain couples TRBV15 to TRBJ2-5, with D unresolved. Looked up from germline, CDR1 is LNHNV and CDR2 is YYDKDF (reference sequence). Between the trimmed V and J ends, which lost 1 base and 1 base, there was a span of 13 bases. There are 16 residues in the CDR3. The DNA of the CDR3 is TGTGCCACCAGCAGAGTGGTACGAGCCCTCCAAGAGACCCAGTACTTC. Amino acid sequence: CATSRVVRALQETQYF.

The chain links TRBV5-5 to TRBJ1-5; 10 bases match TRBD1. The CDR3 runs 15 residues. In germline, CDR1 is SGHKS, CDR2 YYEKEE (reference sequence). Germline trimming cut 4 bases from V and 6 bases from J; bases unmatched to any gene: 7. CDR3 sequence reads: CASSQGQGMGQPQHF. As DNA, the CDR3 is TGTGCCAGCAGCCAGGGACAGGGGATGGGTCAGCCCCAGCATTTT.

The chain uses TRBV2 and TRBJ2-7; D gene ambiguous. The CDR3 is made up of 11 amino acids. Germline V CDR1 and CDR2: SNHLY, FYNNEI. The germline V and J ends were trimmed by 5 bases and 5 bases, with 7 bases remaining between them. The CDR3 nucleotides read TGTGCCAGCAGTTTTCATGACGAGCAGTACTTC. Its translation: CASSFHDEQYF.

The chain is built from TRBV5-1 and TRBJ1-5; D gene ambiguous. This CDR3 is built from 16 residues. The germline gives CDR1 SGHRS, CDR2 YFSETQ. Trimming took off 10 bases at V and 0 bases at J, with 20 bases between the two ends. CDR3 DNA sequence: TGCGCCGAGCCGCGGGAGGGCCCCCATAGCAATCAGCCCCAGCATTTT. Its protein is CAEPREGPHSNQPQHF.

In DNA form, the CDR3 reads TGCGCCAGCAACAGACGCCCATTAGGCTACACCTTC. This encodes CASNRRPLGYTF. V usage is TRBV5-1 and J usage is TRBJ1-2; D is uncertain. CDR1 SGHRS and CDR2 YFSETQ come from the germline V gene. V was cut by 6 bases and J by 8 bases, with 14 bases left in between. This CDR3 comprises 12 residues.

V gene TRBV5-4 combines with J gene TRBJ1-1; 7 bases are shared with TRBD1. Germline CDR1 and CDR2: SGHNT and YYREEE (reference sequence). This CDR3 contains 15 residues. With V trimmed by 7 bases and J by 0 bases, 9 bases remained unmatched. The CDR3 DNA sequence: TGTGCCAGCGGCCGCTGGGGACAGATGAACACTGAAGCTTTCTTT. This gives the protein CASGRWGQMNTEAFF.

The chain carries TRBV6-1 and TRBJ2-7, with TRBD1 identical over 9 bases. Trimming removed 3 bases from V and 2 bases from J; junction bases left unmatched: 5. Germline V gives CDR1 MNHNS, CDR2 SASEGT. The CDR3 is 15 residues long. The CDR3 sequence: CASSDGDRVTYEQYF. CDR3 coding DNA: TGTGCCAGCAGTGATGGGGACAGGGTAACCTACGAGCAGTACTTC.

The chain combines TRBV4-1 with TRBJ2-4; D gene unclear. Trimming took off 1 base at V and 1 base at J, with 5 bases between the two ends. This CDR3 has 14 residues. Germline V gene lookup returns CDR1 MGHRA and CDR2 YSYEKL. CDR3: CASSQARAKNIQYF. The DNA for the CDR3 is TGCGCCAGCAGCCAAGCTAGGGCCAAAAACATTCAGTACTTC.

V is TRBV6-1 and J is TRBJ1-1, with D maybe TRBD1 (6 bases). V was clipped by 6 bases and J by 4 bases, with 9 bases between them. Germline assignment: CDR1 MNHNS and CDR2 SASEGT. This CDR3 region has 12 residues. The CDR3 nucleotides are TGTGCCAGCAGGAGGGGGACCACTGAAGCTTTCTTT. Protein product: CASRRGTTEAFF.

The chain is built from TRBV19 and TRBJ1-2, with a weak D call TRBD1 (5 bases). V was cut by 6 bases and J by 7 bases, with 24 bases left in between. CDR3 size: 16 residues. The V gene's germline CDR1 is LNHDA and CDR2 SQIVND (reference sequence). The CDR3 spells CASSHTIGASSGGYTF. CDR3 nucleotides: TGTGCCAGTAGCCATACGATAGGGGCCTCCTCGGGTGGCTACACCTTC. Full variable domain (remainder filled in from reference TRBV19 and TRBJ1-2): DGGITQSPKYLFRKEGQNVTLSCEQNLNHDAMYWYRQDPGQGLRLIYYSQIVNDFQKGDIAEGYSVSREKKESFPLTVTSAQKNPTAFYLCASSHTIGASSGGYTFGSGTRLTVV.

The chain recombines TRBV27 with TRBJ1-1, with 8 bases lining up with TRBD1. The J segment lost 2 bases and the V segment lost 5 bases, leaving 4 bases of the junction unmatched. CDR1 is MNHEY and CDR2 is SMNVEV in the germline V gene (reference sequence). This CDR3 is 14 amino acids long. The CDR3 coding sequence is TGTGCCAGCAGTCCACAGGGGGGAAACACTGAAGCTTTCTTT. Residues: CASSPQGGNTEAFF.

The chain joins TRBV28 to TRBJ1-2; D ambiguous. Looked up from germline, CDR1 is MDHEN and CDR2 is SYDVKM. V gave up 7 bases and J gave up 7 bases, with 16 bases separating them. CDR3 length equals 13 residues. The CDR3, as DNA: TGTGCCAGCACCTCCAACAACCCACGTGGCTACACCTTC. Protein product: CASTSNNPRGYTF.

This clone was recorded only once. The chain links TRBV15 to TRBJ1-1; no reliable D call. The germline V and J ends were trimmed by 5 bases and 0 bases, with 19 bases remaining between them. Germline V gives CDR1 LNHNV, CDR2 YYDKDF (reference sequence). The CDR3 contains 17 residues. The CDR3 nucleotides read TGTGCCACCAGCGGGCCGCGTGGGCGAGCCATGAACACTGAAGCTTTCTTT. This sequence encodes CATSGPRGRAMNTEAFF.

The gene calls are TRBV11-2 and TRBJ2-2, with a possible D match to TRBD1 (6 bases). V was clipped by 1 base and J by 1 base, with 10 bases between them. The CDR3 extends over 16 amino acids. CDR1 and CDR2 (germline): SGHAT, FQNNGV. This chain's CDR3 is CASSLATGWNTGELFF. In DNA form, the CDR3 reads TGTGCCAGCAGCTTAGCTACAGGGTGGAACACCGGGGAGCTGTTTTTT.

CDR3 nucleotide sequence: TGTGCCAGCAGTGAGCCGGGACTAGCGGACCTCACAGATACGCAGTATTTT. The encoded protein is CASSEPGLADLTDTQYF. V gene TRBV25-1 combines with J gene TRBJ2-3, with 11 bases identical to TRBD2. The V segment lost 3 bases and the J segment 2 bases; nucleotides outside the gene matches: 7. This CDR3 comprises 17 residues. CDR1 is MGHDK, CDR2 SYGVNS, per germline.

About this clone: This sequence may be a read error, since a much larger clone differs from it by one base. The rearrangement joins TRBV4-2 to TRBJ2-1; D gene ambiguous. CDR1 is LGHNA and CDR2 is YNFKEQ in the germline V gene. Trimming removed 5 bases from V and 5 bases from J, with 4 bases in between. There are 11 residues in the CDR3. This chain's CDR3 is CASSFNNEQFF. The CDR3 bases are TGTGCCAGCAGCTTCAACAATGAGCAGTTCTTC.

The CDR3 reads CASSLALSGTSYGYTF. The CDR3 coding sequence is TGTGCCAGCAGCTTGGCCCTCTCAGGGACTAGCTATGGCTACACCTTC. V usage is TRBV5-4 and J usage is TRBJ1-2; perhaps TRBD1 as D (5 bases). Germline loops: CDR1 SGHNT, CDR2 YYREEE (reference sequence). V lost 0 bases and J 4 bases, leaving 16 bases between the germline ends. This CDR3 comprises 16 residues.

This clone was seen a handful of times. V and J are TRBV28 and TRBJ1-2, with 10 bases lining up with TRBD1. The CDR3 has 15 amino acids. Germline V CDR1 and CDR2: MDHEN, SYDVKM. J was trimmed by 6 bases and V by 0 bases; bases with no gene match: 4. The CDR3 DNA follows: TGTGCCAGCAGTTTATGGGACAGGGGGAGGAATGGCTACACCTTC. Encoded protein: CASSLWDRGRNGYTF.

This chain joins TRBV5-1 and TRBJ2-1, with 7 bases matching TRBD2. The CDR3 length is 13 residues. V lost 4 bases to trimming and J lost 9 bases; unmatched junction nucleotides: 7. The germline V gene encodes CDR1 SGHRS and CDR2 YFSETQ. In DNA, the CDR3 is TGCGCCAGCAGCCACGAGGGCGGGGGTGAGCAGTTCTTC. Its translation is CASSHEGGGEQFF.